This T cell receptor beta chain was obtained from a study of a mutant IDH1 vaccine in newly diagnosed glioma. Study summary: There were roughly 62% males and around 38% females among treated patients, whose mean age was about 41 years. Antecedent treatment encompassed radiotherapy, temozolomide, or their combination; the majority received both.

Study results and limitations: Pseudoprogression apparently tracked independently of changes in top peripheral T cell clonotypes. Immune responses induced by the vaccine were seen in around 93% of patients, spanning multiple MHC alleles.

This CDR3 contains 13 residues. Trimming cost V 6 bases and J 6 bases, with 14 bases left between them. The germline V gene encodes CDR1 SNHLY and CDR2 FYNNEI. TCRdb keeps only in-frame clones here, not all; method: immunoSEQ multiplex PCR. The sample holds approximately 92,000 clones, roughly 80% seen once. Time point given: baseline, week 1 (first vaccination visit). The sample's treatment: pre-vaccination baseline after standard-of-care therapy. Notes on this clone: Its antigen is undetermined.

Here the sequenced sample was PBMCs, taken from a glioma patient treated with radiotherapy, temozolomide or both. V and J are TRBV2 and TRBJ1-1; D is unresolved. The sequence came from a woman aged 50 to 60 with glioma. CDR3 coding DNA: TGTGCCAGCAGGCTGGGCGGGGTCCCTGAAGCTTTCTTT. Amino acids: CASRLGGVPEAFF.